These 20 T cell receptor beta chains came from one sample sequenced in a study of blood T cell repertoires in COVID-19. Produced via immunoSEQ multiplex PCR; TCRdb's table is partial and in-frame only. The table lists 130,000 to 150,000 clones, approximately 85% of them singletons. The sequencing sample was made of peripheral blood. Receptors originate from a woman aged 60-75 years with COVID-19, enrolled during active disease.

The table lists this clone with a count of one. The gene calls are TRBV19 and TRBJ2-7; a weak D match, TRBD1 (5 bases). The CDR3 consists of 15 residues. Trimming left V 0 bases short and J 2 bases short, with 11 bases between. Germline CDR1 and CDR2: LNHDA and SQIVND (reference sequence). The chain's CDR3 is CASSIEDTSAYEQYF. CDR3 DNA sequence: TGTGCCAGTAGTATAGAGGACACGTCGGCCTACGAGCAGTACTTC.

The chain has TRBV5-1 and TRBJ2-7; D may be TRBD2 (6 bases). Germline CDR1 and CDR2: SGHRS and YFSETQ. This CDR3 has 15 amino acids. V was clipped by 0 bases and J by 3 bases, with 13 bases between them. CDR3 nucleotide sequence: TGCGCCAGCAGCTTGGCCCCTAGCGTAGACTACGAGCAGTACTTC. As protein: CASSLAPSVDYEQYF.

The chain is built from TRBV3-1 (or the pseudogene TRBV3-2) and TRBJ1-1; 10 bases are a match to TRBD1. Losses at the gene ends were 1 base for V and 7 bases for J; bases not matched to a gene: 12. The length of the CDR3 is 17 residues. Per the germline V gene, CDR1 is LGHDT and CDR2 is YNNKEL (reference sequence). CDR3 nucleotides: TGTGCCAGCAGCCAAGGCGGGACAGGGGTGGATATGGGTGAAGCTTTCTTT. Amino acid sequence: CASSQGGTGVDMGEAFF.

The chain uses TRBV19 and TRBJ2-1, with TRBD1 as a possible D gene (6 bases). Germline V gene sequence: CDR1 LNHDA, CDR2 SQIVND (reference sequence). Trimming pared 3 bases from V and 3 bases from J, leaving 12 bases between. This CDR3 region has 15 residues. This CDR3 is CASSILQGHYNEQFF. DNA for the CDR3: TGTGCCAGTAGTATTTTACAGGGTCACTACAATGAGCAGTTCTTC.

The count of this clone is one. V is TRBV4-2 and J is TRBJ2-2, with 8 bases fitting TRBD1. The CDR3 loop spans 19 amino acids. In germline, CDR1 is LGHNA, CDR2 YNFKEQ. Trimming at V came to 1 base and at J to 0 bases, leaving 10 bases not matched to a gene. CDR3 loop: CASSQGGDRRGANTGELFF. CDR3 coding DNA: TGTGCCAGCAGCCAAGGGGGGGACAGGAGAGGGGCGAACACCGGGGAGCTGTTTTTT.

The V gene is TRBV14, the J gene TRBJ1-5; D may be TRBD1 (6 bases). The CDR3 is 19 amino acids. Germline loops: CDR1 SGHDN, CDR2 FVKESK. The V end was cut by 1 base, the J end by 0 bases, with 19 bases between. The CDR3 bases are TGTGCCAGCAGCCAAGGGTCAATAATAACAGGGTATAGCAATCAGCCCCAGCATTTT. Translated: CASSQGSIITGYSNQPQHF. The whole variable domain, filled in from reference TRBV14 and TRBJ1-5, reads EAGVTQFPSHSVIEKGQTVTLRCDPISGHDNLYWYRRVMGKEIKFLLHFVKESKQDESGMPNNRFLAERTGGTYSTLKVQPAELEDSGVYFCASSQGSIITGYSNQPQHFGDGTRLSIL.

The rearrangement joins TRBV5-1 to TRBJ1-2; D is perhaps TRBD1 (5 bases). V was pared by 0 bases and J by 4 bases, with 10 bases between. Germline CDR1 reads SGHRS; CDR2 reads YFSETQ. There are 14 residues in the CDR3. CDR3 loop: CASSLDRNSYGYTF. The CDR3 DNA follows: TGCGCCAGCAGCTTGGACAGGAATTCCTATGGCTACACCTTC.

The chain employs TRBV6-5 and TRBJ2-1; TRBD1 matches 9 bases. Germline V gene sequence: CDR1 MNHEY, CDR2 SVGAGI. Trimming at V came to 4 bases and at J to 8 bases, leaving 9 bases not matched to a gene. There are 15 residues in the CDR3. CDR3 bases: TGTGCCAGCAGTTTGGGACAGGGATACACCGATGAGCAGTTCTTC. This gives the protein CASSLGQGYTDEQFF.

The chain links TRBV10-2 to TRBJ1-4; D gene unclear. Per germline, CDR1 WSHSY and CDR2 SAAADI. Deletions cut 4 bases from V and 4 bases from J, with 10 bases between. CDR3 length: 14 amino acids. The CDR3 DNA reads TGCGCCAGCAGTGTGGACGGGAATAATGAAAAACTGTTTTTT. Translating it yields CASSVDGNNEKLFF.

The genes are TRBV3-1 (or the pseudogene TRBV3-2) and TRBJ1-1; perhaps TRBD1 as D (5 bases). CDR3 length equals 13 residues. Germline V gene data show CDR1 as LGHDT and CDR2 as YNNKEL (reference sequence). The V gene lost 0 bases and the J gene lost 6 bases, with 8 bases spanning the gap. DNA of the CDR3: TGTGCCAGCAGCCAAGAACCAGGGTCTGAAGCTTTCTTT. Translating gives CASSQEPGSEAFF.

The chain joins TRBV2 to TRBJ2-5; D gene uncertain. Trimming removed 3 bases at V and 6 bases at J, with 14 bases between. The CDR3 runs to 14 residues. CDR1 and CDR2 from the germline V gene are SNHLY and FYNNEI. In DNA, the CDR3 is TGTGCCAGCAGTGACCTAGAGACTTCAAAGACCCAGTACTTC. Protein: CASSDLETSKTQYF. The full variable domain, with the rest looked up from reference TRBV2 and TRBJ2-5, is EPEVTQTPSHQVTQMGQEVILRCVPISNHLYFYWYRQILGQKVEFLVSFYNNEISEKSEIFDDQFSVERPDGSNFTLKIRSTKLEDSAMYFCASSDLETSKTQYFGPGTRLLVL.

This clone was recorded only once. V usage is TRBV9 and J usage is TRBJ2-3; unclear D gene. Germline V gives CDR1 SGDLS, CDR2 YYNGEE. The ends were cut back, 4 bases at V and 6 bases at J, with 12 bases in the middle. This CDR3 contains 13 residues. The CDR3 reads CASSTPPRDTQYF. In DNA, the CDR3 is TGTGCCAGCAGCACCCCCCCTCGGGATACGCAGTATTTT.

This chain joins TRBV5-5 and TRBJ2-1, with 9 bases lining up with TRBD1. Germline V gives CDR1 SGHKS, CDR2 YYEKEE (reference sequence). This CDR3 has 16 residues. V dropped 2 bases and J dropped 4; count of bases not matched to a gene: 7. CDR3 DNA: TGTGCCAGCAGCTTAGGGCCGGGACAGGGATACAATGAGCAGTTCTTC. Its translation: CASSLGPGQGYNEQFF.

The chain links TRBV7-2 to TRBJ2-3; 7 bases are shared with TRBD2. CDR1 is SGHTA, CDR2 FQGNSA, per germline. The CDR3 has 16 amino acids. V shed 1 base and J 1 base; nucleotides not matched to a gene: 5. CDR3 nucleotide sequence: TGTGCCAGCAGCTTAGGAGGTGGGGGGGGCACAGATACGCAGTATTTT. Amino acids: CASSLGGGGGTDTQYF.

The chain couples TRBV3-1 (or the pseudogene TRBV3-2) to TRBJ2-1; 13 nucleotides agree with TRBD2. Trimming removed 5 bases from V and 1 base from J; junction bases left unmatched: 8. CDR1 LGHDT and CDR2 YNNKEL come from the germline V gene (reference sequence). The CDR3 is 18 amino acids. The CDR3 sequence: CASSSLTGLAGSYNEQFF. The CDR3 nucleotides read TGTGCCAGCAGCTCCCTTACGGGACTAGCGGGGTCCTACAATGAGCAGTTCTTC.

The rearrangement links TRBV30 to TRBJ1-1; D is unclear. V was trimmed by 1 base and J by 0 bases, leaving 6 bases between them. This CDR3 has 13 residues. From germline, CDR1 is GTSNPN and CDR2 SVGIG (reference sequence). The CDR3 region is CAWSGQVNTEAFF. Here the CDR3 DNA reads TGTGCCTGGAGTGGGCAGGTGAACACTGAAGCTTTCTTT.

The V call is TRBV3-1 (or the pseudogene TRBV3-2), the J call TRBJ2-3; 11 bases map to TRBD2. There are 19 residues in the CDR3. Trimming at V came to 1 base and at J to 5 bases, leaving 14 bases not matched to a gene. Germline assignment: CDR1 LGHDT and CDR2 YNNKEL (reference sequence). DNA of the CDR3: TGTGCCAGCAGCCAAGGGGGGGGTGCGGGACTAGCGGCGGTAGATACGCAGTATTTT. It yields the protein CASSQGGGAGLAAVDTQYF.

V and J are TRBV6-6 and TRBJ1-2, with D perhaps TRBD1 (5 bases). The V gene lost 6 bases and the J gene lost 8 bases, with 16 bases spanning the gap. Germline CDR1 reads MNHNY; CDR2 reads SVGAGI (reference sequence). The CDR3 runs to 13 residues. CDR3 coding DNA: TGTGCCAGCAGACCCGCCGCGGGGGGAGGCTACACCTTC. It translates to CASRPAAGGGYTF.

This clone occurred a few times. This sequence joins TRBV6-6 and TRBJ1-5; 10 nucleotides agree with TRBD1. Germline CDR1 is MNHNY and CDR2 is SVGAGI (reference sequence). J was trimmed by 6 bases and V by 2 bases; bases with no gene match: 4. The CDR3 contains 15 residues. CDR3 loop: CASSYGTGVGQPQHF. The CDR3 DNA follows: TGTGCCAGCAGTTACGGGACAGGGGTTGGTCAGCCCCAGCATTTT.

With respect to this clone: Within the sample, other DNA sequences also encode this same CDR3. The CDR3 DNA reads as TGCGCCAGCAGCCAAGATCCGGGATCTGGAAACACCATATATTTT. Protein sequence: CASSQDPGSGNTIYF. The rearrangement uses TRBV4-3 and TRBJ1-3; D not resolved. V lost 0 bases and J 1 base, leaving 7 bases between the germline ends. The CDR3 runs 15 residues. Germline CDR1 and CDR2: LGHNA and YSLEER.